The 21 T cell receptor beta chains listed next were all sequenced from one sample in a study of control samples from healthy donors and cancer patients. TCRdb's copy holds only in-frame clones and misses some; the assay was immunoSEQ multiplex PCR. Of around 120,000 clones listed, roughly nine tenths are singletons. Sequenced: blood. The receptors shown here come from a woman aged 18-35 years in good health.

The rearrangement uses TRBV5-1 and TRBJ1-6; D unresolved. V gave up 3 bases and J gave up 8 bases, with 9 bases separating them. Looked up from germline, CDR1 is SGHRS and CDR2 is YFSETQ. CDR3 length equals 13 residues. The CDR3 DNA is TGCGCCAGCAGCTCCCAGCGGGATTCACCCCTCCACTTT. Protein: CASSSQRDSPLHF.

The genes are TRBV21-1 and TRBJ1-2. TRBV21-1 constitutes a pseudogene. The CDR3 length is 14 residues. The CDR3 is CASSKEKASGGYTF. The CDR3 DNA reads as TGTGCCAGCAGCAAAGAAAAGGCCTCGGGGGGCTACACCTTC.

The rearrangement joins TRBV27 to TRBJ2-3; D not certain. Germline lookup yields CDR1 MNHEY and CDR2 SMNVEV (reference sequence). CDR3 length: 16 amino acids. V was pared by 3 bases and J by 5 bases, with 18 bases between. Here the CDR3 reads CASSFNELFVRDTQYF. For the CDR3, the DNA is TGTGCCAGCAGTTTCAATGAGTTATTCGTTAGAGATACGCAGTATTTT.

The V gene is TRBV6-2 or TRBV6-3, the J gene TRBJ2-2; a possible D gene is TRBD1 (7 bases). Germline V lookup: CDR1 MNHEY, CDR2 SVGEGT. V lost 2 bases and J lost 5, with 18 bases in between. The CDR3 spans 17 residues. In DNA, the CDR3 is TGTGCCAGCAGTTACCCCACCGGAGGGGGCTGGACCGGGGAGCTGTTTTTT. Its translation is CASSYPTGGGWTGELFF.

The V call is TRBV18, the J call TRBJ2-1, with D possibly matching TRBD1 (6 bases). The CDR3 extends over 15 amino acids. Germline CDR1 reads KGHSH; CDR2 reads LQKENI. The V gene lost 1 base and the J gene lost 2 bases, with 9 bases spanning the gap. Here the CDR3 reads CASSPRDRTYNEQFF. CDR3 nucleotide sequence: TGTGCCAGCTCACCACGTGACAGGACCTACAATGAGCAGTTCTTC. The full variable domain, in which reference TRBV18 and TRBJ2-1 provide the parts outside the CDR3, is NAGVMQNPRHLVRRRGQEARLRCSPMKGHSHVYWYRQLPEEGLKFMVYLQKENIIDESGMPKERFSAEFPKEGPSILRIQQVVRGDSAAYFCASSPRDRTYNEQFFGPGTRLTVL.

The chain uses TRBV5-4 and TRBJ2-4, with D unresolved. Trimming shortened V by 0 bases and J by 2 bases, and 6 bases separated the two germline ends. The CDR3 runs 14 residues. The V gene's germline CDR1 is SGHNT and CDR2 YYREEE (reference sequence). The CDR3 is CASSLGTSKNIQYF. CDR3 DNA: TGTGCCAGCAGCTTGGGGACCTCCAAAAACATTCAGTACTTC. Looking up the rest from reference TRBV5-4 and TRBJ2-4 gives the full variable domain: ETGVTQSPTHLIKTRGQQVTLRCSSQSGHNTVSWYQQALGQGPQFIFQYYREEENGRGNFPPRFSGLQFPNYSSELNVNALELDDSALYLCASSLGTSKNIQYFGAGTRLSVL.

The chain carries TRBV19 and TRBJ2-5, with TRBD1 matching over 7 bases. Germline V CDR1 and CDR2: LNHDA, SQIVND (reference sequence). The V gene end was trimmed by 0 bases and the J gene end by 3 bases; junction bases not matched to a gene: 13. CDR3 length: 18 residues. The DNA of the CDR3 is TGTGCCAGTAGTATAGATCCCCCGGGGCAGGGGGTGGAAGAGACCCAGTACTTC. Protein sequence: CASSIDPPGQGVEETQYF.

Only a few counts were recorded for this clone. This chain connects TRBV4-3 to TRBJ1-2; 8 nucleotides agree with TRBD1. CDR3 length equals 15 residues. Germline loops: CDR1 LGHNA, CDR2 YSLEER. J was trimmed by 7 bases and V by 5 bases; bases with no gene match: 12. The CDR3 loop reads CASSARDRRDVGYTF. The CDR3, as DNA: TGCGCCAGCAGCGCCCGGGACAGGAGGGACGTTGGCTACACCTTC.

This clone has a single count. This chain uses TRBV7-9 with TRBJ1-4; weak D call: TRBD1 (6 bases). Germline CDR1 SEHNR, CDR2 FQNEAQ (reference sequence). V dropped 4 bases and J dropped 0 bases, with 21 bases sitting between them. The length of the CDR3 is 19 residues. This CDR3 reads CASSSGSVWGAATNEKLFF. The CDR3, as DNA: TGTGCCAGCAGCTCTGGTTCGGTTTGGGGGGCTGCAACTAATGAAAAACTGTTTTTT.

V and J are TRBV19 and TRBJ2-3; 7 positions match TRBD1. In germline, CDR1 is LNHDA, CDR2 SQIVND (reference sequence). CDR3 length equals 15 residues. Unmatched junction bases numbered 7, after V lost 3 bases and J lost 4 bases. The CDR3 region is CASSIPGTVADTQYF. The CDR3 DNA reads TGTGCCAGTAGTATCCCCGGGACAGTCGCAGATACGCAGTATTTT.

The chain combines TRBV23-1 with TRBJ2-3; D is unresolved. TRBV23-1 is identified as an open reading frame with a role that is uncertain. This CDR3 is built from 15 residues. V was pared by 3 bases and J by 2 bases, with 12 bases between. The CDR3 here is CASSQGLKITDTQYF. In nucleotides, the CDR3 is TGCGCCAGCAGTCAGGGATTGAAAATCACAGATACGCAGTATTTT.

The rearrangement uses TRBV24-1 and TRBJ1-5; D remains unclear. Looked up from germline, CDR1 is KGHDR and CDR2 is SFDVKD. V was cut by 5 bases and J by 4 bases, with 8 bases left in between. The CDR3 covers 13 residues. This chain's CDR3 is CATSVGSNQPQHF. The CDR3 DNA reads TGTGCCACCAGTGTCGGCTCGAATCAGCCCCAGCATTTT.

V and J are TRBV7-8 and TRBJ2-1, with 12 bases that match TRBD2. Germline V gives CDR1 SGHVS, CDR2 FQNEAQ. The V segment lost 3 bases and the J segment 5 bases; nucleotides outside the gene matches: 5. The CDR3 contains 16 residues. The CDR3 loop is CASSFRLAGDDNEQFF. Written as DNA, the CDR3 is TGTGCCAGCAGCTTCCGACTAGCGGGGGACGACAATGAGCAGTTCTTC. The entire variable domain, with the rest obtained from reference TRBV7-8 and TRBJ2-1, is as follows: GAGVSQSPRYKVAKRGQDVALRCDPISGHVSLFWYQQALGQGPEFLTYFQNEAQLDKSGLPSDRFFAERPEGSVSTLKIQRTQQEDSAVYLCASSFRLAGDDNEQFFGPGTRLTVL.

J is TRBJ1-6 and V is TRBV9; tentative D call: TRBD1 (6 bases). CDR1 and CDR2 (germline): SGDLS, YYNGEE. This CDR3 is built from 15 residues. The V end was cut by 4 bases, the J end by 7 bases, with 15 bases between. The CDR3 is CASSQSTGMNSPLHF. Written as DNA, the CDR3 is TGTGCCAGCAGCCAAAGCACAGGGATGAATTCACCCCTCCACTTT. Together with reference TRBV9 and TRBJ1-6, the CDR3 gives the full variable domain: DSGVTQTPKHLITATGQRVTLRCSPRSGDLSVYWYQQSLDQGLQFLIQYYNGEERAKGNILERFSAQQFPDLHSELNLSSLELGDSALYFCASSQSTGMNSPLHFGNGTRLTVT.

This CDR3 reads CASRTGGAYEQYF. The CDR3 bases are TGCGCCAGTAGGACAGGGGGCGCCTACGAGCAGTACTTC. The V gene is TRBV5-1, the J gene TRBJ2-7; 11 positions match TRBD1. The germline V gene has CDR1 SGHRS and CDR2 YFSETQ. This CDR3 spans 13 amino acids. V was clipped by 8 bases and J by 2 bases; unmatched bases: 3.

J is TRBJ2-3 and V is TRBV4-3; possibly TRBD2 for D (5 bases). CDR3 length equals 14 residues. Germline CDR1 is LGHNA and CDR2 is YSLEER. Trimming removed 4 bases at V and 4 bases at J, with 12 bases between. The DNA for the CDR3 is TGCGCCAGCAGCCTTAAAGGAGGTCCAGATACGCAGTATTTT. The encoded protein is CASSLKGGPDTQYF.

The rearrangement links TRBV20-1 to TRBJ2-3, with no clear D. CDR1 and CDR2 (germline): DFQATT, SNEGSKA (reference sequence). The CDR3 length is 8 residues. The CDR3 DNA is TGCAGGGCAGATACGCAGTATTTT. Translated, it gives CRADTQYF.

The rearrangement joins TRBV2 to TRBJ1-4; 7 bases are shared with TRBD1. V lost 10 bases, J lost 6 bases, and 8 bases stayed unmatched. CDR3 size: 13 residues. In germline, CDR1 is SNHLY, CDR2 FYNNEI. Written as DNA, the CDR3 is TGTGCCACCTCCTCCAGGGGGGATGAAAAACTGTTTTTT. This gives the protein CATSSRGDEKLFF. The entire variable domain, with the rest obtained from reference TRBV2 and TRBJ1-4, is as follows: EPEVTQTPSHQVTQMGQEVILRCVPISNHLYFYWYRQILGQKVEFLVSFYNNEISEKSEIFDDQFSVERPDGSNFTLKIRSTKLEDSAMYFCATSSRGDEKLFFGSGTQLSVL.

This chain links TRBV18 with TRBJ2-1; TRBD2 matches 8 bases. The J segment lost 6 bases and the V segment lost 2 bases, leaving 6 bases of the junction unmatched. Germline-derived CDR1 and CDR2 are KGHSH and LQKENI. This CDR3 is 15 amino acids long. CDR3 DNA: TGTGCCAGCTCACCAAGAGCGGGAGAACGCAATGAGCAGTTCTTC. Translating gives CASSPRAGERNEQFF.

Turning to this clone: Other DNA sequences within the sample encode an identical CDR3. The chain joins TRBV3-1 (or the pseudogene TRBV3-2) to TRBJ2-7; D is ambiguous. In germline, CDR1 is LGHDT, CDR2 YNNKEL (reference sequence). The V end was cut by 1 base, the J end by 3 bases, with 10 bases between. CDR3 length: 14 residues. CDR3 amino acids: CASSQGYGNYEQYF. As DNA, the CDR3 is TGTGCCAGCAGCCAAGGGTATGGGAACTACGAGCAGTACTTC.

The rearrangement links TRBV9 to TRBJ2-2, with 12 positions matching TRBD2. Trimming took 2 bases from V and 1 from J; bases not matched to a gene: 9. Germline CDR1 reads SGDLS; CDR2 reads YYNGEE. CDR3 length: 19 amino acids. This CDR3 is CASSVSSSGRAENTGELFF. The DNA for the CDR3 is TGTGCCAGCAGCGTCTCGTCTAGCGGGAGGGCCGAGAACACCGGGGAGCTGTTTTTT.